The rows below give T cell receptor beta chains drawn from one sample of a study of blood T cell repertoires in COVID-19. Clones were sequenced by immunoSEQ multiplex PCR, and TCRdb holds only the in-frame ones, with some missing. Of roughly 290,000 clones listed, 89% were seen once; the top ten hold 1.7%. The sample was PBMCs or T cells enriched from blood (not recorded which). The receptors shown here come from a woman between 40 and 55 years old who had recovered from COVID-19. Both conserved end residues are part of each CDR3. Each record gives: CDR3 length, J gene, clone size, V gene, D gene, CDR3 protein, CDR3 DNA. A D gene is named only where the DNA matches it firmly. Clone size, where shown, is once, few, many, or a class for clones that have expanded.

len: 13
j_gene: TRBJ1-1
abundance: NA
v_gene: TRBV19
d_gene: TRBD1
CDR3aa: CASSYRGRTEAFF
CDR3nt: TGTGCCAGTAGTTACAGGGGCCGTACTGAAGCTTTCTTT

len: 15
j_gene: TRBJ1-5
abundance: NA
v_gene: TRBV2
d_gene: NA
CDR3aa: CASSEGAISNQPQHF
CDR3nt: TGTGCCAGCAGTGAAGGGGCGATTAGCAATCAGCCCCAGCATTTT

len: 13
j_gene: TRBJ1-5
abundance: NA
v_gene: TRBV5-1
d_gene: NA
CDR3aa: CASSLDGNQPQHF
CDR3nt: TGCGCCAGCAGCTTGGACGGGAATCAGCCCCAGCATTTT

len: 16
j_gene: TRBJ1-6
abundance: NA
v_gene: TRBV4-1
d_gene: TRBD1
CDR3aa: CASSHELTGGSSPLHF
CDR3nt: TGCGCCAGCAGCCACGAGCTGACAGGGGGTAGTTCACCCCTCCACTTT

len: 15
j_gene: TRBJ1-5
abundance: NA
v_gene: TRBV4-1
d_gene: NA
CDR3aa: CASSQEIGRNQPQHF
CDR3nt: TGCGCCAGCAGCCAAGAAATTGGGAGGAATCAGCCCCAGCATTTT

len: 15
j_gene: TRBJ1-3
abundance: NA
v_gene: TRBV7-2
d_gene: TRBD1
CDR3aa: CASSPTGGGLYAIYF
CDR3nt: TGTGCCAGCAGCCCAACAGGGGGCGGGTTGTACGCCATATATTTT

len: 13
j_gene: TRBJ1-5
abundance: NA
v_gene: TRBV7-9
d_gene: NA
CDR3aa: CASSLNRDQPQHF
CDR3nt: TGTGCCAGCAGCTTAAACAGGGATCAGCCCCAGCATTTT

len: 13
j_gene: TRBJ2-5
abundance: NA
v_gene: TRBV29-1
d_gene: NA
CDR3aa: CSVEGTAQETQYF
CDR3nt: TGCAGCGTAGAGGGCACAGCTCAAGAGACCCAGTACTTC

len: 14
j_gene: TRBJ1-5
abundance: NA
v_gene: TRBV10-3
d_gene: TRBD1
CDR3aa: CAISPTGGGQPQHF
CDR3nt: TGTGCCATCAGTCCAACAGGGGGTGGCCAGCCCCAGCATTTT

len: 15
j_gene: TRBJ2-5
abundance: once
v_gene: TRBV11-1
d_gene: TRBD2
CDR3aa: CASSLAAGGEETQYF
CDR3nt: TGTGCCAGCAGCTTAGCGGCGGGGGGCGAGGAGACCCAGTACTTC

len: 17
j_gene: TRBJ1-4
abundance: NA
v_gene: TRBV7-2
d_gene: NA
CDR3aa: CASSPRGSLSTNEKLFF
CDR3nt: TGTGCCAGCAGCCCCAGAGGGAGTCTTTCAACTAATGAAAAACTGTTTTTT

len: 14
j_gene: TRBJ2-1
abundance: NA
v_gene: TRBV29-1
d_gene: NA
CDR3aa: CSVSAQLQVDEQFF
CDR3nt: TGCAGCGTTTCAGCCCAGCTACAGGTGGATGAGCAGTTCTTC

len: 16
j_gene: TRBJ2-2
abundance: NA
v_gene: TRBV7-2
d_gene: NA
CDR3aa: CASPKEGGTNTGELFF
CDR3nt: TGTGCCAGCCCAAAAGAAGGCGGGACCAACACCGGGGAGCTGTTTTTT

len: 15
j_gene: TRBJ2-1
abundance: NA
v_gene: TRBV30
d_gene: NA
CDR3aa: CAWSPSFRYYNEQFF
CDR3nt: TGTGCCTGGAGTCCTTCCTTCCGTTACTACAATGAGCAGTTCTTC

len: 16
j_gene: TRBJ2-1
abundance: few
v_gene: TRBV5-4
d_gene: TRBD1
CDR3aa: CASSLITGVSYNEQFF
CDR3nt: TGTGCCAGCAGCCTGATTACAGGGGTCTCCTACAATGAGCAGTTCTTC

len: 15
j_gene: TRBJ2-1
abundance: NA
v_gene: TRBV6-5
d_gene: TRBD2
CDR3aa: CASSYAGTSSDEQFF
CDR3nt: TGTGCCAGCAGTTACGCCGGGACTAGCTCCGATGAGCAGTTCTTC

len: 13
j_gene: TRBJ2-3
abundance: once
v_gene: TRBV24-1
d_gene: NA
CDR3aa: CATRGKGADTQYF
CDR3nt: TGTGCCACCCGGGGGAAGGGCGCAGATACGCAGTATTTT

len: 14
j_gene: TRBJ1-1
abundance: NA
v_gene: TRBV30
d_gene: TRBD1
CDR3aa: CAWSNGQGDTEAFF
CDR3nt: TGTGCCTGGAGCAACGGACAGGGCGACACTGAAGCTTTCTTT

len: 15
j_gene: TRBJ2-2
abundance: NA
v_gene: TRBV7-7
d_gene: NA
CDR3aa: CASSLETGGGGELFF
CDR3nt: TGTGCTAGCAGCTTAGAAACGGGTGGAGGCGGGGAGCTGTTTTTT

len: 16
j_gene: TRBJ2-3
abundance: NA
v_gene: TRBV4-2
d_gene: TRBD2
CDR3aa: CASSQELAGGTDTQYF
CDR3nt: TGTGCCAGCAGCCAAGAACTGGCGGGAGGAACAGATACGCAGTATTTT

len: 18
j_gene: TRBJ1-3
abundance: NA
v_gene: TRBV18
d_gene: TRBD1
CDR3aa: CASSPSGQGTVHGNTIYF
CDR3nt: TGTGCCAGCTCACCAAGCGGACAGGGCACCGTTCATGGAAACACCATATATTTT

len: 11
j_gene: TRBJ1-1
abundance: NA
v_gene: TRBV20-1
d_gene: NA
CDR3aa: CSAREDPGAFF
CDR3nt: TGCAGTGCTAGAGAGGACCCGGGGGCTTTCTTT

len: 15
j_gene: TRBJ2-1
abundance: NA
v_gene: TRBV7-9
d_gene: TRBD2
CDR3aa: CASSLGAGGNNEQFF
CDR3nt: TGTGCCAGCAGCTTAGGAGCGGGGGGGAACAATGAGCAGTTCTTC

len: 14
j_gene: TRBJ2-7
abundance: NA
v_gene: TRBV7-9
d_gene: NA
CDR3aa: CASSFGGDSYEQYF
CDR3nt: TGTGCCAGCAGCTTTGGAGGTGACTCCTACGAGCAGTACTTC

len: 14
j_gene: TRBJ1-1
abundance: NA
v_gene: TRBV5-1
d_gene: NA
CDR3aa: CASSLELRNTEAFF
CDR3nt: TGCGCCAGCAGCTTGGAGCTGAGGAACACTGAAGCTTTCTTT

len: 18
j_gene: TRBJ1-4
abundance: NA
v_gene: TRBV18
d_gene: NA
CDR3aa: CASSPWDPTAGGNEKLFF
CDR3nt: TGTGCCAGCTCACCTTGGGACCCTACCGCCGGGGGTAATGAAAAACTGTTTTTT